This T cell receptor (beta chain) came from a study of OX40 agonist ivuxolimab in advanced cancers. Study-wide context: Among those enrolled, mean age was approximately 60 years (range roughly 23 to 90) and about 79% were male.

Peripheral blood came from all dose cohorts at three timepoints. This clone appeared a single time. The target antigen is unknown. Whole-study findings and limits: Within 6 weeks, CD4+ and CD8+ blood T cells expanded clonally at 0.1 to 3.0 mg/kg.

Measured with immunoSEQ multiplex PCR; TCRdb has only the in-frame clones, and not every one. This sample has some 44,000 clones, with approximately 83% found just once. This receptor was obtained from an adult with an advanced solid tumor such as melanoma, head and neck, liver or kidney cancer. The material sequenced was CD4+ or CD8+ T cells sorted from blood, taken in a trial of the OX40 agonist ivuxolimab.

The CDR3 region has the DNA TGTGCCAGCAGGACCGAGGGCAACTATGGCTACACCTTC. It is translated as CASRTEGNYGYTF. The rearrangement joins TRBV28 to TRBJ1-2; D is unclear. In germline, CDR1 is MDHEN, CDR2 SYDVKM. This CDR3 is 13 amino acids long. Trimming removed 6 bases from V and 2 bases from J, with 10 bases in between.